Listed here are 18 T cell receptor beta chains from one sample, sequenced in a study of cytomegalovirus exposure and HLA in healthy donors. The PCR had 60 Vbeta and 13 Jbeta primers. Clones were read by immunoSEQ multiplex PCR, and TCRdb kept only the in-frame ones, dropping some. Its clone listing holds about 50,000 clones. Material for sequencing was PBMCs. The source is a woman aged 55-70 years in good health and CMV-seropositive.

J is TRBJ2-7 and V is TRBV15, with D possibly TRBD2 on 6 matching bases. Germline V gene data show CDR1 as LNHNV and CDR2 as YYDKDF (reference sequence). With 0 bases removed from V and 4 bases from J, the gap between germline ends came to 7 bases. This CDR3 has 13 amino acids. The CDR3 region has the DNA TGTGCCACCAGCAGAGAGGGGGGATACGAGCAGTACTTC. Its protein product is CATSREGGYEQYF. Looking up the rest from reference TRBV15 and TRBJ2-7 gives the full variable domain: DAMVIQNPRYQVTQFGKPVTLSCSQTLNHNVMYWYQQKSSQAPKLLFHYYDKDFNNEADTPDNFQSRRPNTSFCFLDIRSPGLGDTAMYLCATSREGGYEQYFGPGTRLTVT.

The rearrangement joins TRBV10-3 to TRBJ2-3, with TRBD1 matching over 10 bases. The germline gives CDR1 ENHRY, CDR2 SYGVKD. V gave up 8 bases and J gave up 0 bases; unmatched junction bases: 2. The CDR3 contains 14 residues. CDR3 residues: CAIRTGGSTDTQYF. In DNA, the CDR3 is TGTGCCATCCGGACAGGGGGGAGCACAGATACGCAGTATTTT.

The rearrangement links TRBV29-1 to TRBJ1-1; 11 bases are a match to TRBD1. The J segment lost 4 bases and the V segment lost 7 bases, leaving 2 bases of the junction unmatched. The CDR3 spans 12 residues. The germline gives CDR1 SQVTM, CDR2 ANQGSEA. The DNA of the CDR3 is TGCAGCGCCGGACAGGGGGCCACTGAAGCTTTCTTT. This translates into CSAGQGATEAFF.

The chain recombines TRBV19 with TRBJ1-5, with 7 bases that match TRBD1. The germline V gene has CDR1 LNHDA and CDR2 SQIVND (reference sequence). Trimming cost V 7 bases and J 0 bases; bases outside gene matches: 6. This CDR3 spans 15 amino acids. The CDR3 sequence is CASTTGQFSNQPQHF. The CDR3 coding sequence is TGTGCCAGTACTACGGGACAGTTTAGCAATCAGCCCCAGCATTTT.

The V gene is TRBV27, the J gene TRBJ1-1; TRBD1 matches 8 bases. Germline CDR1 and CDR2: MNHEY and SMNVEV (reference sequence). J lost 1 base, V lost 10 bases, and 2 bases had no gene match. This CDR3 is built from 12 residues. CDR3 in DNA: TGTGCCACCGGGACAGGGAACACTGAAGCTTTCTTT. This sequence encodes CATGTGNTEAFF.

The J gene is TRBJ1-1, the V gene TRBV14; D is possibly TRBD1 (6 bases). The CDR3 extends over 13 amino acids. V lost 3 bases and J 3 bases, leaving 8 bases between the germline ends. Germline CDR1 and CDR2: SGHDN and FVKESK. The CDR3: CASSQGQYTEAFF. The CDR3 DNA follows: TGTGCCAGCAGCCAGGGACAATACACTGAAGCTTTCTTT.

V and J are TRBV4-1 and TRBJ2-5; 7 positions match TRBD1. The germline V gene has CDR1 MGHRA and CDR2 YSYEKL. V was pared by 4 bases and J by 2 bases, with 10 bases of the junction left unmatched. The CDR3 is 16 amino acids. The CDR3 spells CASSLNAHRGQETQYF. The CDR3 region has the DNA TGCGCCAGCAGCCTTAACGCCCACAGGGGTCAAGAGACCCAGTACTTC.

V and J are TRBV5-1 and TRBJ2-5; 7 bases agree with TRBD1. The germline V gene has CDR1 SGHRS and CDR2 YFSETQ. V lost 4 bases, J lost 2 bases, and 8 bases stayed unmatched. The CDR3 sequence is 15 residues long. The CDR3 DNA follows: TGCGCCAGCAGCCGCTCTACAGGGGAACAAGAGACCCAGTACTTC. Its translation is CASSRSTGEQETQYF.

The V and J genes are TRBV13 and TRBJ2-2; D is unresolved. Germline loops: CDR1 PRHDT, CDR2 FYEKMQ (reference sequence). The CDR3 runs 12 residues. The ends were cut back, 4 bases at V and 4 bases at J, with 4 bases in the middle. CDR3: CASSSGTGELFF. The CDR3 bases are TGTGCCAGCAGCTCCGGCACCGGGGAGCTGTTTTTT.

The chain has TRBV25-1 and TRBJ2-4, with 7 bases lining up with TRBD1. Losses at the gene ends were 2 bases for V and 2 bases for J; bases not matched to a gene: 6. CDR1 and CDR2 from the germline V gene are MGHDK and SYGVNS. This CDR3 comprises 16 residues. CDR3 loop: CASSETTGWTKNIQYF. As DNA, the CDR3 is TGTGCCAGCAGTGAAACGACAGGGTGGACCAAAAACATTCAGTACTTC. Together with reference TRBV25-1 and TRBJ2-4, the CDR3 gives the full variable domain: EADIYQTPRYLVIGTGKKITLECSQTMGHDKMYWYQQDPGMELHLIHYSYGVNSTEKGDLSSESTVSRIRTEHFPLTLESARPSHTSQYLCASSETTGWTKNIQYFGAGTRLSVL.

The CDR3 sequence: CASSFELEETQYF. In DNA form, the CDR3 reads TGTGCCAGCAGCTTCGAGTTGGAGGAGACCCAGTACTTC. The V call is TRBV5-6, the J call TRBJ2-5; D gene uncertain. V was cut by 2 bases and J by 5 bases, with 10 bases left in between. The CDR3 has 13 amino acids. Germline values: CDR1 SGHDT, CDR2 YYEEEE.

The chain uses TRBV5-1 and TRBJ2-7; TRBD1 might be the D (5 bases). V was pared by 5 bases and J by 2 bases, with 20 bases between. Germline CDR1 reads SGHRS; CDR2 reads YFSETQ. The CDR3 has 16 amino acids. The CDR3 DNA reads TGCGCCAGCAGGAGGACGACAGATTCCCTAACCTACGAGCAGTACTTC. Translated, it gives CASRRTTDSLTYEQYF.

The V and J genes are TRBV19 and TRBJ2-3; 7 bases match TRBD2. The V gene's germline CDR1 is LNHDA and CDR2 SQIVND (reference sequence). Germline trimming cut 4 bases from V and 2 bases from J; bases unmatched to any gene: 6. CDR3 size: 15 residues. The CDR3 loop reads CASSTREGYTDTQYF. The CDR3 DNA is TGTGCCAGTAGTACGAGGGAGGGCTACACAGATACGCAGTATTTT. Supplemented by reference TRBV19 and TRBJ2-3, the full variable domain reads DGGITQSPKYLFRKEGQNVTLSCEQNLNHDAMYWYRQDPGQGLRLIYYSQIVNDFQKGDIAEGYSVSREKKESFPLTVTSAQKNPTAFYLCASSTREGYTDTQYFGPGTRLTVL.

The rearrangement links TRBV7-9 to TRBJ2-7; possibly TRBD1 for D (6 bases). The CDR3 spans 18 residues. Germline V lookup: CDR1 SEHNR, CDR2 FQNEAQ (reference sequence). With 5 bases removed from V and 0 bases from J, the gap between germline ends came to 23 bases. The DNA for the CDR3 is TGTGCCAGCAGCCCCCGGGACACTAAATGGTCGAGCTCCTACGAGCAGTACTTC. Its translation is CASSPRDTKWSSSYEQYF.

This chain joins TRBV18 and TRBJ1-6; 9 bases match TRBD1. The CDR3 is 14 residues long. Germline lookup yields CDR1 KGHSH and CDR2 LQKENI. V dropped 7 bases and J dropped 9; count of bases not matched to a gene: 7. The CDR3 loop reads CASYPGTGSSPLHF. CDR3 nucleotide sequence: TGTGCCAGCTACCCCGGGACAGGGTCTTCACCCCTCCACTTT.

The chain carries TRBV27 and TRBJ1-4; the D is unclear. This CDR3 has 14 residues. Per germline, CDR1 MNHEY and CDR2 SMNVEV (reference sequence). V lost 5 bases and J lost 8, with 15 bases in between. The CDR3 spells CASSGRGSREKLFF. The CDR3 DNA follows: TGTGCCAGCAGTGGTCGAGGGTCGCGGGAAAAACTGTTTTTT.

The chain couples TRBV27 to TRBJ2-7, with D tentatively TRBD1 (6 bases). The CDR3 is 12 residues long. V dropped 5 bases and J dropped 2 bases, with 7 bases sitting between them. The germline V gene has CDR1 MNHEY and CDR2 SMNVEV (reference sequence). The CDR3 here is CASSQGPYEQYF. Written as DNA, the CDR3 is TGTGCCAGCAGTCAGGGGCCCTACGAGCAGTACTTC.

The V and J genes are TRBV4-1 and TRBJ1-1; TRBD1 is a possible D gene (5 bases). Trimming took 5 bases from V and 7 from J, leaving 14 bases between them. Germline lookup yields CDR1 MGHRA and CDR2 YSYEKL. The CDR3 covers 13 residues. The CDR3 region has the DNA TGCGCCAGCAGCTTTGCCTCGACAGATGAAGCTTTCTTT. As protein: CASSFASTDEAFF.